This TCR beta chain was sequenced for a study of blood T cell repertoires in COVID-19. Study summary: Samples of COVID-19 (acute and convalescent) were obtained from the United States, Italy and Spain. Sources were T cells, B-cell-depleted T cells, or PBMCs; the material itself was cDNA or gDNA.

This clone was counted once. V was pared by 4 bases and J by 7 bases, with 13 bases between. Germline CDR1 reads WNHNN; CDR2 reads SYGVQD (reference sequence). The CDR3 covers 13 residues. Original processing notes: Quantification of nucleated cells was approximated via reference gene primer amplification. The table came from immunoSEQ multiplex PCR; TCRdb's copy has only in-frame clones and leaves some out. V and J calls and clone size are as listed in that table; D and trimming were resolved from the DNA. The sample has 160,000 or so clones; around nine tenths are singletons. The TCR originated in a woman in her seventies with acute or convalescent COVID-19. The V gene is TRBV10-1, the J gene TRBJ2-5, with D possibly TRBD1 on 5 matching bases. Sequencing input: peripheral blood. The CDR3 bases are TGCGCCAGCAGTGTAACAGGTCTTGGGACCCAGTACTTC. Its translation: CASSVTGLGTQYF.